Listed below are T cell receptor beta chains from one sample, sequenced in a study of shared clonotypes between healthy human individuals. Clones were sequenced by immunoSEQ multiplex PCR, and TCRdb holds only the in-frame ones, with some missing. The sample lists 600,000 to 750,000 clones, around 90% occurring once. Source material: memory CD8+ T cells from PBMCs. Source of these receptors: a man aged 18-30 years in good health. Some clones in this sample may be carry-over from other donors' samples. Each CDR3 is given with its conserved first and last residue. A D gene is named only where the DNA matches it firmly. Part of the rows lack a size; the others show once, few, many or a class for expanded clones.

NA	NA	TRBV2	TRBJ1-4	CATEAASATNEKLFF	TGTGCCACCGAGGCTGCTTCTGCAACTAATGAAAAACTGTTTTTT
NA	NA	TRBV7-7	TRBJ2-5	CASSIGLLETQYF	TGTGCCAGCAGTATCGGGCTGCTGGAGACCCAGTACTTC
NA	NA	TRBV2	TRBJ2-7	CASRPPPSYEQYF	TGTGCCAGCAGGCCCCCCCCCTCCTACGAGCAGTACTTC
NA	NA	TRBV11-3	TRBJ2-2	CASSPRVGENTGELFF	TGTGCCAGCAGCCCCAGGGTGGGGGAGAACACCGGGGAGCTGTTTTTT
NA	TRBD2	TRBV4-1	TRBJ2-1	CASSRGTSGSGNEQFF	TGCGCCAGCAGCCGTGGGACTAGCGGGAGTGGGAATGAGCAGTTCTTC
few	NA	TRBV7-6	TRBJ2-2	CASSLAPTGELFF	TGTGCCAGCAGCTTAGCCCCTACCGGGGAGCTGTTTTTT
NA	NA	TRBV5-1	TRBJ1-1	CASSFRDTEAFF	TGCGCCAGCAGCTTCAGAGACACTGAAGCTTTCTTT
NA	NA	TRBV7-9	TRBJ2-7	CASSLGAEQGYEQYF	TGTGCCAGCAGCTTAGGGGCAGAACAGGGATACGAGCAGTACTTC
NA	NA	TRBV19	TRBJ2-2	CASTFRGGELFF	TGTGCCAGTACCTTCCGAGGCGGGGAGCTGTTTTTT
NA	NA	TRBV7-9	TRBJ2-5	CASSFQRPETQYF	TGTGCCAGCAGCTTCCAAAGACCAGAGACCCAGTACTTC
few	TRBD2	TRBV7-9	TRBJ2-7	CASSSTSGSNYEQYF	TGTGCCAGCAGCTCGACTAGCGGGAGTAACTACGAGCAGTACTTC
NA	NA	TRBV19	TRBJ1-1	CASRRAGRSFTEAFF	TGTGCCAGTAGACGAGCCGGGCGATCGTTCACTGAAGCTTTCTTT
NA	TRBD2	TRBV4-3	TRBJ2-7	CASSQDLGRGLDWTSGPGEQYF	TGCGCCAGCAGCCAAGATTTGGGCAGGGGGCTCGATTGGACTAGCGGTCCGGGGGAGCAGTACTTC
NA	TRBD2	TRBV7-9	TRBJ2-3	CASSLASGRAADTQYF	TGTGCCAGCAGCTTGGCTAGCGGGAGGGCCGCAGATACGCAGTATTTT
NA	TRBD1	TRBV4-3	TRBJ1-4	CASSQSTGSNEKLFF	TGCGCCAGCAGCCAATCGACAGGGTCTAATGAAAAACTGTTTTTT
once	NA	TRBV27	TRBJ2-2	CASSFKGVGGELFF	TGTGCCAGCAGTTTCAAGGGAGTGGGCGGGGAGCTGTTTTTT
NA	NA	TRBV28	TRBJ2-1	CASSSGWGSIDEQFF	TGTGCCAGCAGTTCAGGTTGGGGGTCAATCGATGAGCAGTTCTTC
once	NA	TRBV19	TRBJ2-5	CASSMGGSSQETQYF	TGTGCCAGTAGTATGGGAGGCAGTTCCCAAGAGACCCAGTACTTC
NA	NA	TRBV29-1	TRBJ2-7	CSVDPGTSGYEQYF	TGCAGCGTTGATCCCGGGACGTCAGGCTACGAGCAGTACTTC
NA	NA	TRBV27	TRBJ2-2	CASSLGARTGELFF	TGTGCCAGCAGTTTAGGGGCGAGGACCGGGGAGCTGTTTTTT
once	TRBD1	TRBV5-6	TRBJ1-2	CASSLAAGGALVYGYTF	TGTGCCAGCAGCTTGGCTGCAGGGGGCGCGCTCGTATATGGCTACACCTTC
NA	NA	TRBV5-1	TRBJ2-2	CASSLALGLTNTGELFF	TGCGCCAGCAGCTTGGCTCTAGGACTAACGAACACCGGGGAGCTGTTTTTT
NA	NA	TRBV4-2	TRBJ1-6	CASSQDGIGLSPLHF	TGTGCCAGCAGCCAAGATGGTATAGGGCTTTCACCCCTCCACTTT
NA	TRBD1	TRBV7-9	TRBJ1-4	CASSPGTGGNEKLFF	TGTGCCAGCAGCCCCGGGACAGGGGGGAATGAAAAACTGTTTTTT
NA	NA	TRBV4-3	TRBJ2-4	CASSQDYVGIQYF	TGCGCCAGCAGCCAAGATTACGTCGGGATTCAGTACTTC
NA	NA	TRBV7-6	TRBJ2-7	CASSLPLGAEQYF	TGTGCCAGCAGCCTCCCGTTGGGCGCCGAGCAGTACTTC
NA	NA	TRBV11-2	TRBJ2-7	CASSLLGLMYEQYF	TGTGCCAGCAGCTTACTTGGACTAATGTACGAGCAGTACTTC
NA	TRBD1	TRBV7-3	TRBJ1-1	CASSPGTEKNTEAFF	TGTGCCAGCAGCCCAGGGACAGAAAAGAACACTGAAGCTTTCTTT
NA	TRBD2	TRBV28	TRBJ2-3	CASSQTMAPSGSTDTQYF	TGTGCCAGCAGTCAGACTATGGCTCCTAGCGGGAGCACAGATACGCAGTATTTT
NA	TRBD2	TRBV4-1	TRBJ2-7	CASSQFASGGFYEQYF	TGCGCCAGCAGCCAATTTGCTAGCGGGGGATTCTACGAGCAGTACTTC
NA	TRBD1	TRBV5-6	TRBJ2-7	CASSLMGTVHDEQYF	TGTGCCAGCAGCTTAATGGGGACAGTGCATGACGAGCAGTACTTC
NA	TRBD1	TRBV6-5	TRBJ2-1	CASSLQGSSYNEQFF	TGTGCCAGCAGCCTACAGGGGAGCTCCTACAATGAGCAGTTCTTC
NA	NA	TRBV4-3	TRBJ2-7	CASSQSQVGLPSYEQYF	TGCGCCAGCAGCCAATCACAAGTGGGTTTACCCTCCTACGAGCAGTACTTC
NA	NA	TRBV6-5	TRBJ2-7	CASSPRPSMGYEQYF	TGTGCCAGCAGTCCAAGACCCAGCATGGGCTACGAGCAGTACTTC
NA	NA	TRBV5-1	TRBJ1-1	CASSARDGVNTEAFF	TGCGCCAGCAGCGCCCGGGATGGGGTGAACACTGAAGCTTTCTTT
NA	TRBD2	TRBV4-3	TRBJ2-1	CASSQGVRERNEQFF	TGCGCCAGCAGCCAAGGGGTGCGGGAGAGGAATGAGCAGTTCTTC
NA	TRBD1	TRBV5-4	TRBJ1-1	CASSSLGDRNTEAFF	TGTGCCAGCAGCTCTCTGGGGGACAGGAACACTGAAGCTTTCTTT
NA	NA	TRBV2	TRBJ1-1	CASRTRIWERVGGSEWMDTEAFF	TGTGCCAGCAGGACCCGGATATGGGAAAGGGTGGGGGGCTCAGAGTGGATGGACACTGAAGCTTTCTTT
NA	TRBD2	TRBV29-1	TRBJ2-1	CSSRAGEASEQFF	TGCAGCTCACGAGCGGGAGAGGCTTCTGAGCAGTTCTTC
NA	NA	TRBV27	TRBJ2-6	CASRTKAGQMSSGANVLTF	TGTGCCAGCAGGACTAAGGCGGGACAGATGAGCTCTGGGGCCAACGTCCTGACTTTC
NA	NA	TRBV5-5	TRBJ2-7	CASSLGILRMDEQYF	TGTGCCAGCAGCTTGGGAATCCTAAGGATGGACGAGCAGTACTTC
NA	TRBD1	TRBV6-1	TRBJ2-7	CASREGQGASYEQYF	TGTGCCAGCAGGGAGGGACAGGGGGCATCCTACGAGCAGTACTTC
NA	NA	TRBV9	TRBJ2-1	CASSGRDDGYNEQFF	TGTGCCAGCAGCGGGCGGGATGACGGCTACAATGAGCAGTTCTTC
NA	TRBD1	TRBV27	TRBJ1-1	CASSLGAGGYTEAFF	TGTGCCAGCAGTTTAGGGGCAGGGGGCTATACTGAAGCTTTCTTT
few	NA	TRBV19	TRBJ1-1	CASSPARYRNTEAFF	TGTGCCAGTAGTCCGGCGCGATACCGGAACACTGAAGCTTTCTTT
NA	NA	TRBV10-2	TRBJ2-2	CASRNSFGELFF	TGCGCCAGCAGGAATAGCTTTGGGGAGCTGTTTTTT
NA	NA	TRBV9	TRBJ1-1	CASSDGLYWNTEAFF	TGTGCCAGCAGCGATGGACTCTATTGGAACACTGAAGCTTTCTTT
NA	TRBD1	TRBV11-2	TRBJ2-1	CASRDPGQGSYEQFF	TGTGCCAGCAGGGACCCCGGACAGGGCTCTTATGAGCAGTTCTTC
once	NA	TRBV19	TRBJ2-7	CASSFYVRGAYEQYF	TGTGCCAGTAGTTTCTACGTGCGAGGAGCCTACGAGCAGTACTTC
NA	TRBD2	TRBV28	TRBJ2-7	CASSPLAGGPYEQYF	TGTGCCAGCAGTCCCCTAGCGGGAGGGCCGTACGAGCAGTACTTC
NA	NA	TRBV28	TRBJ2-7	CASSPRLDPLLQQYF	TGTGCCAGCAGTCCTAGGTTGGATCCTCTTCTGCAGCAGTACTTC
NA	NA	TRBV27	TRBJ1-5	CASSRDGIQPQHF	TGTGCCAGCAGCAGGGATGGTATCCAGCCCCAGCATTTT
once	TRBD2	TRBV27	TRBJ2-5	CASSPRLAGPQETQYF	TGTGCCAGCAGTCCCAGACTAGCGGGTCCCCAAGAGACCCAGTACTTC
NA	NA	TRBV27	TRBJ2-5	CASSLGSLYQETQYF	TGTGCCAGCAGTTTAGGGTCGCTGTACCAAGAGACCCAGTACTTC
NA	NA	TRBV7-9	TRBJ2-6	CASSFKQTPSSGANVLTF	TGTGCCAGCAGCTTTAAGCAGACCCCTAGCTCTGGGGCCAACGTCCTGACTTTC
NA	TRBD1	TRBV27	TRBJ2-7	CASSSPRQGIYEQYF	TGTGCCAGCAGTTCCCCCCGACAGGGCATCTACGAGCAGTACTTC
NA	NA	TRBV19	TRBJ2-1	CASSIGPSSYNEQFF	TGTGCCAGTAGTATAGGCCCATCGTCCTACAATGAGCAGTTCTTC
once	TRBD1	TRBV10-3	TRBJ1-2	CAISESQGELYGYTF	TGTGCCATCAGTGAGTCCCAGGGGGAACTGTATGGCTACACCTTC